The source of this TCR beta chain is a study of blood T cell repertoires in COVID-19. About the study: Acute and convalescent COVID-19 samples came from the United States, Italy and Spain. The analysed material was cDNA or gDNA that came from T cells, B-cell-depleted T cells, or PBMCs.

Per the study methods: Reference gene primer amplification gave nucleated cell count estimates. Libraries were prepared by immunoSEQ multiplex PCR; TCRdb keeps only in-frame clonotypes and omits some of them. That table gives V, J and clone size, and the DNA gave D and trimming. The sample includes about 150,000 clones, roughly 84% seen only once; the top ten take roughly a tenth. Germline trimming cut 6 bases from V and 3 bases from J; bases unmatched to any gene: 9. Per the germline V gene, CDR1 is SNHLY and CDR2 is FYNNEI. The CDR3 covers 15 residues. The chain is built from TRBV2 and TRBJ1-2; TRBD1 matches 8 bases. Sample: peripheral blood. The TCR originated in a woman older than 75 with active or convalescent COVID-19. The DNA for the CDR3 is TGTGCCAGCAGCTTTACTATGACAGGGGACTATGGCTACACCTTC. Its protein is CASSFTMTGDYGYTF.